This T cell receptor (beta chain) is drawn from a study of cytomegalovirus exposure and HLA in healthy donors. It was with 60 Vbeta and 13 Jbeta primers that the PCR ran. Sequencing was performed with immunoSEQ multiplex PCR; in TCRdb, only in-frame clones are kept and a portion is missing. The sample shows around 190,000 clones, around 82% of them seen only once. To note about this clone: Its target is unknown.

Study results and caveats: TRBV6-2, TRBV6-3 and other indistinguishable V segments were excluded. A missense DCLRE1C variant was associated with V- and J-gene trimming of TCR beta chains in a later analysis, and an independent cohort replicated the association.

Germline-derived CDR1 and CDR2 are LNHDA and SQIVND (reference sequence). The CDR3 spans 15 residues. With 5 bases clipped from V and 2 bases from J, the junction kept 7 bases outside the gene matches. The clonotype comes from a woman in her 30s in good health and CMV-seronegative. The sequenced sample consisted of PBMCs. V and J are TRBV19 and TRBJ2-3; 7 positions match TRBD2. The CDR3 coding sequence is TGTGCCAGTAGTCAAGAGGGACTAAACACAGATACGCAGTATTTT. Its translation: CASSQEGLNTDTQYF.